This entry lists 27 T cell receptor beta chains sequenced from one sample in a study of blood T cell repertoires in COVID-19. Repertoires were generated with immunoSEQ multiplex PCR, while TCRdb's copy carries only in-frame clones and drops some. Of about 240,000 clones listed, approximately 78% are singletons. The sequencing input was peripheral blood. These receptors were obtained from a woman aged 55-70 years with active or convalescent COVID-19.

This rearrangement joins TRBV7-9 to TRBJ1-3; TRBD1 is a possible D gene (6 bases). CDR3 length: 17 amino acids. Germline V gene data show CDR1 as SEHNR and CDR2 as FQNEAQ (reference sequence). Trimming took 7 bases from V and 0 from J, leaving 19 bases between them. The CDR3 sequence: CASNDATGYSSGNTIYF. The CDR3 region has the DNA TGTGCCAGCAACGACGCCACAGGGTACAGCTCTGGAAACACCATATATTTT.

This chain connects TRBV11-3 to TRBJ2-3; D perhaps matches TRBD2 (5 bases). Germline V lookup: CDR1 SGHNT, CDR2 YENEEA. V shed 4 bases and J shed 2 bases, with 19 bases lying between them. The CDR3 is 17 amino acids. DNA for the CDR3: TGTGCCAGCAGCTACCTCGCCTACCGACTATACACAGATACGCAGTATTTT. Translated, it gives CASSYLAYRLYTDTQYF.

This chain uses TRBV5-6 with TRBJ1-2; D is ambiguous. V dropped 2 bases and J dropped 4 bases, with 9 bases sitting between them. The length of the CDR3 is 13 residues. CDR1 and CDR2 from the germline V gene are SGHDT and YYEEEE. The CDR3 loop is CASSFRQAYGYTF. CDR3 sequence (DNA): TGTGCCAGCAGCTTTCGCCAGGCCTATGGCTACACCTTC.

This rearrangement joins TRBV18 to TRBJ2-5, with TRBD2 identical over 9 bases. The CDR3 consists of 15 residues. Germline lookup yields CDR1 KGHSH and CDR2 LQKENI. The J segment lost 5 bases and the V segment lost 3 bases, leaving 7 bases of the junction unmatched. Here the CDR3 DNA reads TGTGCCAGCTCACCCGGGGCTAGCGGGGTCGAGACCCAGTACTTC. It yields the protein CASSPGASGVETQYF.

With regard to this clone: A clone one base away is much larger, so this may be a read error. CDR3: CASSQERTGGYEQYF. The CDR3 DNA sequence: TGTGCCAGCAGCCAAGAGAGGACAGGGGGCTACGAGCAGTACTTC. This rearrangement joins TRBV4-2 to TRBJ2-7; 10 bases fit TRBD1. Germline values: CDR1 LGHNA, CDR2 YNFKEQ. The V gene end was trimmed by 0 bases and the J gene end by 3 bases; junction bases not matched to a gene: 2. The CDR3 runs 15 residues.

For the CDR3, the DNA is TGTGCCACCAGTGACCCCCGGACTAGCGGGGGGGCCAAAGATACGCAGTATTTT. It specifies CATSDPRTSGGAKDTQYF. The chain recombines TRBV24-1 with TRBJ2-3; 15 positions agree with TRBD2. J gave up 5 bases and V 4 bases, and 9 bases lay outside the gene matches. This CDR3 has 18 amino acids. Germline CDR1 reads KGHDR; CDR2 reads SFDVKD.

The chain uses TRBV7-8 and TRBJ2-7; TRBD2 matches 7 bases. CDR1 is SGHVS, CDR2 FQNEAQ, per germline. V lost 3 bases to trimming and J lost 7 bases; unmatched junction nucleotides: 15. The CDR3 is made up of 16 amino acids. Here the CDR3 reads CASSFEPRRGGFEQYF. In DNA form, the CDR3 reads TGTGCCAGCAGCTTTGAACCCCGTCGCGGGGGATTTGAGCAGTACTTC.

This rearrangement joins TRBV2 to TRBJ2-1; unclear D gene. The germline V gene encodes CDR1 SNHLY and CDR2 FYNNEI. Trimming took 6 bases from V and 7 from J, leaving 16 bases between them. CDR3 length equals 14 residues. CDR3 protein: CASSLSVLRNEQFF. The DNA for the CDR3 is TGTGCCAGCAGCCTGAGTGTTCTCCGAAATGAGCAGTTCTTC.

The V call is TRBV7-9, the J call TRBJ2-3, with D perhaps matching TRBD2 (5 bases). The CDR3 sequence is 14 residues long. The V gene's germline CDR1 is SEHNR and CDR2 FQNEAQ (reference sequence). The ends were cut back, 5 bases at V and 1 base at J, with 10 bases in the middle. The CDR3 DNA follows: TGTGCCAGCAGCCCCTCGAGGGGCACAGATACGCAGTATTTT. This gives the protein CASSPSRGTDTQYF.

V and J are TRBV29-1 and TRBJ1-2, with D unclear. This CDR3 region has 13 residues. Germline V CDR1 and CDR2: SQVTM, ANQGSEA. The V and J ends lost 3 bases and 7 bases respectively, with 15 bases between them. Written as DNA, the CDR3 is TGCAGCGTTGACTCCCCAGGTTCTGGTGGCTACACCTTC. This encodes CSVDSPGSGGYTF.

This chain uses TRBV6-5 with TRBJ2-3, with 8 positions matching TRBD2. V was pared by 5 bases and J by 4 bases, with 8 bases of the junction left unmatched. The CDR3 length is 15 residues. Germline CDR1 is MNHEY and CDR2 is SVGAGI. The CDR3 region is CASSRTSSTSDTQYF. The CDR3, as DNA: TGTGCCAGCAGTCGGACTAGCAGCACATCAGATACGCAGTATTTT.

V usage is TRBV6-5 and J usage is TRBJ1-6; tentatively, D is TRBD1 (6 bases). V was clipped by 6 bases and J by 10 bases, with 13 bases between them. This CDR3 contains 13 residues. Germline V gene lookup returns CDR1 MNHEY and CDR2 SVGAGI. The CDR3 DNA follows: TGTGCCAGCAGCCCGGGGGGCAGCTCACCCCTCCACTTT. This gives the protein CASSPGGSSPLHF.

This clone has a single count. CDR3 protein: CASDFGQGDEKLFF. CDR3 DNA: TGTGCCAGCGATTTTGGACAGGGGGATGAAAAACTGTTTTTT. The J gene is TRBJ1-4, the V gene TRBV7-9; the match to TRBD1 covers 10 bases. Unmatched junction bases numbered 6, after V lost 8 bases and J lost 6 bases. Germline values: CDR1 SEHNR, CDR2 FQNEAQ (reference sequence). This CDR3 has 14 residues.

CDR3: CASSRDRGKAYGYTF. CDR3 in DNA: TGCGCCAGCAGCCGGGACAGGGGAAAAGCCTATGGCTACACCTTC. The chain carries TRBV5-1 and TRBJ1-2; TRBD1 aligns across 10 bases. The V and J ends lost 4 bases and 4 bases, in that order; junction bases with no gene match: 7. CDR3 size: 15 residues. The germline CDR1 and CDR2 sequences are SGHRS and YFSETQ.

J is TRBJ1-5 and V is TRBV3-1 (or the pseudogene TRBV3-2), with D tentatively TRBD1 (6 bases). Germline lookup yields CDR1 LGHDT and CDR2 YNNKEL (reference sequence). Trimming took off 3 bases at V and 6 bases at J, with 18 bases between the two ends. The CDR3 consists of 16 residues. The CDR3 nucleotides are TGTGCCAGCAGCCACTCCGCCAACAGGGCCACTCAGCCCCAGCATTTT. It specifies CASSHSANRATQPQHF.

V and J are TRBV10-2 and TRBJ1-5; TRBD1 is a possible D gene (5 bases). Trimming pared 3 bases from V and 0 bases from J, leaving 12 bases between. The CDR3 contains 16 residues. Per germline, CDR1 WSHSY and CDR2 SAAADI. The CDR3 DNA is TGCGCCAGCAGTGAAACGGGACTCTATAGCAATCAGCCCCAGCATTTT. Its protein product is CASSETGLYSNQPQHF.

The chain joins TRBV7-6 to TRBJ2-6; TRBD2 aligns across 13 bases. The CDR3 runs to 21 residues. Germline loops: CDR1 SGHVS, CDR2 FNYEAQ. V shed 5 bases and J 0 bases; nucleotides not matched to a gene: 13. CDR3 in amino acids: CASSQRTSGGPTLSGANVLTF. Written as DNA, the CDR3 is TGTGCCAGCAGCCAAAGGACTAGCGGGGGTCCCACCCTCTCTGGGGCCAACGTCCTGACTTTC.

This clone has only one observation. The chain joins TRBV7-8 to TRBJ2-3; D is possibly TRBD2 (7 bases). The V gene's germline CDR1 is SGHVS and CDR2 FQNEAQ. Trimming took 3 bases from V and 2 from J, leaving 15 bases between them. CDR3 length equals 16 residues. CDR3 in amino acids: CASSLMGGADTDTQYF. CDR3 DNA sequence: TGTGCCAGCAGCTTGATGGGGGGGGCTGACACAGATACGCAGTATTTT.

CDR3 nucleotides: TGTGCCACCCGGGACAGGGGATATCAGCCCCAGCATTTT. Protein sequence: CATRDRGYQPQHF. The chain has TRBV28 and TRBJ1-5, with 10 bases identical to TRBD1. Trimming at V came to 10 bases and at J to 5 bases, leaving 5 bases not matched to a gene. Germline V gene lookup returns CDR1 MDHEN and CDR2 SYDVKM. The CDR3 is 13 residues long.

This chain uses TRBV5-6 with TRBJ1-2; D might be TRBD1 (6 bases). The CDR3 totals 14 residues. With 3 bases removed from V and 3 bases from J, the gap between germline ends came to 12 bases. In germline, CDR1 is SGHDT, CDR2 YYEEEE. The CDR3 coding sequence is TGTGCCAGCAGCTCCCCAGGGGATTACTATGGCTACACCTTC. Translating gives CASSSPGDYYGYTF.

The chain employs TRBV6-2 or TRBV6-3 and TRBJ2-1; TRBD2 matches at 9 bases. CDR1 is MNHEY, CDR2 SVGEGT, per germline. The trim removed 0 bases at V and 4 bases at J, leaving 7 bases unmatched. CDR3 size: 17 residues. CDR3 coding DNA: TGTGCCAGCAGTTACTCACCAGCGGGGGGACTTTACAATGAGCAGTTCTTC. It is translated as CASSYSPAGGLYNEQFF.

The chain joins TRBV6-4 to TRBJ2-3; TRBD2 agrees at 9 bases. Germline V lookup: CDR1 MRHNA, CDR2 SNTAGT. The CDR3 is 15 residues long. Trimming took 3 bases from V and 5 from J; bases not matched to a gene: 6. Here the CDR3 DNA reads TGTGCCAGCAGTGAGCGCGGGGGGGCTGGAGATACGCAGTATTTT. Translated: CASSERGGAGDTQYF.

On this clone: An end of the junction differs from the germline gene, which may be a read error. The CDR3 coding sequence is TGTGCTAGCAGCTTACATGGGACAGGGACAGATACGCAGTATTTT. It translates to CASSLHGTGTDTQYF. This rearrangement joins TRBV7-9 to TRBJ2-3; 9 nucleotides match TRBD1. CDR3 length equals 15 residues. Germline V lookup: CDR1 SEHNR, CDR2 FQNEAQ (reference sequence).

The CDR3 coding sequence is TGTGCCAGCAGCGATTTGGCAAGGGGGAACACTGAAGCTTTCTTT. Amino acids: CASSDLARGNTEAFF. The chain employs TRBV9 and TRBJ1-1; possible D gene TRBD1, 5 bases. The CDR3 has 15 amino acids. The V end lost 3 bases, the J end lost 1 base, and 13 bases lay between the germline ends. The germline CDR1 and CDR2 sequences are SGDLS and YYNGEE.

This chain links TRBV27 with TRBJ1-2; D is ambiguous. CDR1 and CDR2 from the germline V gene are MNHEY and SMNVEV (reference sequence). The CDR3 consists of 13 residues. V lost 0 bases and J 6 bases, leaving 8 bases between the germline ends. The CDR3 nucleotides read TGTGCCAGCAGTTTATCCAACCGGGATGGCTACACCTTC. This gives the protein CASSLSNRDGYTF.

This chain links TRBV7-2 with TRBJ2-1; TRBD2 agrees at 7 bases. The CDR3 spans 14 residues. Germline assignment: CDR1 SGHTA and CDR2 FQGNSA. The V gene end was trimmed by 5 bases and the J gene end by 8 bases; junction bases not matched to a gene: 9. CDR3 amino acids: CASSLAGVRDEQFF. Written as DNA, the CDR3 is TGTGCCAGCAGCCTGGCGGGGGTAAGGGATGAGCAGTTCTTC.

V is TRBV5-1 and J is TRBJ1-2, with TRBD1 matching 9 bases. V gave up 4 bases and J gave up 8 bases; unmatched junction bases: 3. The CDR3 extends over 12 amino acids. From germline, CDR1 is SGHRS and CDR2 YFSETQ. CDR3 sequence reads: CASSRTGEGYTF. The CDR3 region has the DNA TGCGCCAGCAGCCGGACAGGGGAGGGCTACACCTTC.